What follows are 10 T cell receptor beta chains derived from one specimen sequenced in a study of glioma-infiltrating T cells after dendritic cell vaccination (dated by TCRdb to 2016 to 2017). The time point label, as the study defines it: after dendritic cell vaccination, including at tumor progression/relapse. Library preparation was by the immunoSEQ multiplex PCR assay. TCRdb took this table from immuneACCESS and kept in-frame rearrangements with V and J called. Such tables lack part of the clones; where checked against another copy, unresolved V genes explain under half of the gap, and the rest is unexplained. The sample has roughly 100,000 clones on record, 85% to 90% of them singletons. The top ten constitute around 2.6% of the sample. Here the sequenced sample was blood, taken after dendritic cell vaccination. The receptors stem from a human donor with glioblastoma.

The CDR3 sequence: CASNVGVGYGYTF. In DNA form, the CDR3 reads TGTGCCAGCAATGTAGGGGTAGGCTATGGCTACACCTTC. The chain carries TRBV6-6 and TRBJ1-2, with D possibly matching TRBD1 (5 bases). V lost 7 bases and J 4 bases, leaving 13 bases between the germline ends. CDR1 and CDR2 from the germline V gene are MNHNY and SVGAGI (reference sequence). CDR3 length equals 13 residues.

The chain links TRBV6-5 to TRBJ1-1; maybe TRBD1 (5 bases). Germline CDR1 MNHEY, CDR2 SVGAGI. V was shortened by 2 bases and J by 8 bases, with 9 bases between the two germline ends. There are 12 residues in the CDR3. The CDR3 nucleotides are TGTGCCAGCAGTTACGATTCAGGGGAAGCTTTCTTT. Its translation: CASSYDSGEAFF.

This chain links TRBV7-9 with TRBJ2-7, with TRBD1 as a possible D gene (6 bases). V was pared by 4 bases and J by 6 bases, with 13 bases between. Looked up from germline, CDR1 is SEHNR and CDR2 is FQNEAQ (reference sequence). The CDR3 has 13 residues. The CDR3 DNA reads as TGTGCCAGCAGCTGGGGGCAGGACGGCGAGCAGTACTTC. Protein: CASSWGQDGEQYF.

The CDR3 DNA reads TGTGCCAGCAGCCCGCGGACAGGGGGAACCTACGAGCAGTACTTC. Protein product: CASSPRTGGTYEQYF. The chain joins TRBV14 to TRBJ2-7; 10 bases align to TRBD1. Trimming at V came to 4 bases and at J to 2 bases, leaving 5 bases not matched to a gene. The germline V gene encodes CDR1 SGHDN and CDR2 FVKESK. CDR3 length: 15 amino acids.

The CDR3 loop reads CASSARTASYTF. The DNA for the CDR3 is TGTGCCAGCAGTGCAAGGACAGCAAGCTACACCTTC. The J gene is TRBJ1-2, the V gene TRBV6-5; D possibly corresponds to TRBD1 (6 bases). This CDR3 comprises 12 residues. CDR1 is MNHEY and CDR2 is SVGAGI in the germline V gene. Trimming took 5 bases from V and 9 from J, leaving 13 bases between them.

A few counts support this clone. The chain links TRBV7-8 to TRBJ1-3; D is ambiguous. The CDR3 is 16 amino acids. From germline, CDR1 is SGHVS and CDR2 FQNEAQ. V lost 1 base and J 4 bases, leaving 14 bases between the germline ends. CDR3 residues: CASSLGRLDVGNTIYF. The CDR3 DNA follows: TGTGCCAGCAGCTTAGGGAGGTTGGACGTAGGAAACACCATATATTTT.

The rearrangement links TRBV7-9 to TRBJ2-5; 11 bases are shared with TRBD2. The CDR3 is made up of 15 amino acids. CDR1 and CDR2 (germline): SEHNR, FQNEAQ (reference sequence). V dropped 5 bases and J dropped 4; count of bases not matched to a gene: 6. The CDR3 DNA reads TGTGCCAGCAGCCCGACTAGCGGGATTAGAGAGACCCAGTACTTC. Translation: CASSPTSGIRETQYF. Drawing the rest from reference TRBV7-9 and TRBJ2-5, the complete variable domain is DTGVSQNPRHKITKRGQNVTFRCDPISEHNRLYWYRQTLGQGPEFLTYFQNEAQLEKSRLLSDRFSAERPKGSFSTLEIQRTEQGDSAMYLCASSPTSGIRETQYFGPGTRLLVL.

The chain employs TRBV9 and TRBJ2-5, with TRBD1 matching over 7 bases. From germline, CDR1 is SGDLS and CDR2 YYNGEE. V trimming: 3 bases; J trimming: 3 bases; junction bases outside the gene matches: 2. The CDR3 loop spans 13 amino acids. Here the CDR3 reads CASSGTGEETQYF. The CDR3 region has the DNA TGTGCCAGCAGCGGTACAGGGGAAGAGACCCAGTACTTC.

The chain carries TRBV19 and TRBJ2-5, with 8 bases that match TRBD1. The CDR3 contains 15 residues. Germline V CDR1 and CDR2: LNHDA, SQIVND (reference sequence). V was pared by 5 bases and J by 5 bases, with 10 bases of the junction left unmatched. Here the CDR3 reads CASSLPGTGEETQYF. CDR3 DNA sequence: TGTGCCAGTAGTTTACCCGGGACAGGCGAGGAGACCCAGTACTTC. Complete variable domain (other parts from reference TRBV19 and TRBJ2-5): DGGITQSPKYLFRKEGQNVTLSCEQNLNHDAMYWYRQDPGQGLRLIYYSQIVNDFQKGDIAEGYSVSREKKESFPLTVTSAQKNPTAFYLCASSLPGTGEETQYFGPGTRLLVL.

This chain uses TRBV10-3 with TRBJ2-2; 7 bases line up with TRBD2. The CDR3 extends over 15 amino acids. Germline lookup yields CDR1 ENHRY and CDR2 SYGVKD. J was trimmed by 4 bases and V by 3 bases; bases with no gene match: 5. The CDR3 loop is CAISEGRGSTGELFF. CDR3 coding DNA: TGTGCCATCAGTGAAGGGCGGGGGTCCACCGGGGAGCTGTTTTTT.